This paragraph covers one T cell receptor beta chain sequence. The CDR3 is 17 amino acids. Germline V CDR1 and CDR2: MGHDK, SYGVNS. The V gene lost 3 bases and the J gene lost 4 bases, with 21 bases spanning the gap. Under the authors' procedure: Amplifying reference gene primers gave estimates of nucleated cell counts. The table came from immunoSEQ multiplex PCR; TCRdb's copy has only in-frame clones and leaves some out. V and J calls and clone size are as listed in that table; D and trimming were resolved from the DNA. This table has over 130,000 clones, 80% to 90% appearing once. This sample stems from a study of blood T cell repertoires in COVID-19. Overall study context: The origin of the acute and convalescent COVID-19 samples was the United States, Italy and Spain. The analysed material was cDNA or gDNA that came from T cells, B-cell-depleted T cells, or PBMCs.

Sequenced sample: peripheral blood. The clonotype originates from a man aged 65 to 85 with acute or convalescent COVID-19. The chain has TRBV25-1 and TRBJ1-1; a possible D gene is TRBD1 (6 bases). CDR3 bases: TGTGCCAGCAGTGACAGGAACACTTTCAGAGGGGGCACTGAAGCTTTCTTT. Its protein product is CASSDRNTFRGGTEAFF. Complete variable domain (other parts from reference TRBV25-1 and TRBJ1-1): EADIYQTPRYLVIGTGKKITLECSQTMGHDKMYWYQQDPGMELHLIHYSYGVNSTEKGDLSSESTVSRIRTEHFPLTLESARPSHTSQYLCASSDRNTFRGGTEAFFGQGTRLTVV.